The source of this T cell receptor (beta chain) is a study of T cells in localized non-small cell lung cancer. In germline, CDR1 is MDHEN, CDR2 SYDVKM. CDR3 length: 15 amino acids. V gave up 4 bases and J gave up 2 bases, with 12 bases separating them. As for this clone: The antigen is unknown.

Clones were read by immunoSEQ multiplex PCR, and TCRdb kept only the in-frame ones, dropping some. The table records about 1,900 clones, roughly a quarter of them present only once. General observations from the study: As only one tumor region underwent sequencing, heterogeneity remains possible. Those with higher blood T cell density had longer overall survival.

This clonotype originated in a woman aged 35 to 75 with stage I lung adenocarcinoma. The chain recombines TRBV28 with TRBJ1-5; D is unresolved. Material: normal lung tissue next to the tumor, obtained before any cancer treatment. The CDR3 loop reads CASSSRQGGNQPQHF. CDR3 in DNA: TGTGCCAGCAGTTCGAGGCAAGGTGGCAATCAGCCCCAGCATTTT.